This T cell receptor (beta chain) emerged from a study of OX40 agonist ivuxolimab in advanced cancers. Concerning the study at large: Ivuxolimab was an agonistic, fully human IgG2 monoclonal antibody directed against OX40 (CD134), a costimulatory receptor. Intravenous ivuxolimab was administered to patients every 2 weeks at six dose levels: 0.01, 0.1, 0.3, 1.5, 3 and 10 mg/kg. Among the roughly 50 dose-escalation patients, about 20 had hepatocellular carcinoma, roughly 15 melanoma, 9 renal cell carcinoma and 9 head and neck cancer. In the dose-escalation cohort, 82.7% of patients were male, and the mean age was around 60 years, with a range of 23 to 79. Prior anti-PD-1, anti-PD-L1 or anti-CTLA-4 therapy was permitted, and 40% of dose-escalation patients had received checkpoint inhibitors. Partial responses occurred in three dose-escalation patients: two with cutaneous melanoma and one with hepatocellular carcinoma. The point of sequencing TCRbeta in the periphery was to test whether ivuxolimab changed TCR sequence diversity and drove clonal T-cell expansion. The paper covers the monotherapy dose-escalation part of the phase I ivuxolimab trial, which included N ≈ 54 patients.

Patients with autoimmune disease history or receiving systemic immunosuppression were excluded from the trial. Peripheral blood for TCR sequencing was drawn from every dose cohort at baseline, at cycle 4 day 1 and at cycle 7 day 1. The samples were taken from a phase I, first-in-human, multicenter, open-label dose-escalation trial of ivuxolimab. Adults with locally advanced or metastatic melanoma, renal cell carcinoma, hepatocellular carcinoma or head and neck squamous cell carcinoma were enrolled in the trial. Before TCR sequencing, CD4+ T cells and CD8+ T cells were sorted from peripheral blood as separate populations. To sequence the TCRbeta CDR3 region, genomic DNA was isolated from the sorted cells. TCRbeta CDR3 regions were sequenced using the immunoSEQ Assay. TCRdb holds this immuneACCESS table with in-frame rearrangements only. Some clones are missing; in checked studies, unresolved V genes explain under half, and the rest has no known cause. The sample table records tens of thousands of clones; 75% to 80% of these occur just once. The ten largest clones add up to roughly 24% of the sample.

Concerning this clone: Its antigen is not yet known. The input lacks base qualities; no much larger clone sits a single base away.

What the research found in general, with its limitations: The antigen specificity of the peripheral T cells that underwent clonal expansion was not determined. At doses of 0.1 to 3.0 mg/kg, clonal expansion of both CD4+ and CD8+ blood T cells was observed from baseline to week 6. In the 0.1-3.0 mg/kg groups, partial responders had among the lowest normalized peripheral clonal expansion, particularly in CD8+ T cells. After ivuxolimab, CD8+ T cells had more expanded clones than CD4+ T cells on average. Low levels of normalized T-cell clonal expansion were also shown by some nonresponding patients.

The sequence was collected from an adult with an advanced solid tumor such as melanoma, head and neck, liver or kidney cancer. Source: CD4+ or CD8+ T cells sorted from blood, taken in a trial of the OX40 agonist ivuxolimab.

The bases are TGTGCCAGCAGTGCATACGACCAACGGAAACTGTTTTTT. Its translation reads: CASSAYDQRKLFF. The rearranged segments are TRBV6-1 and TRBJ1-4, with an unclear D gene assignment. At the junction V is shortened by 4 bases and J by 11 bases, with 14 bases in between. Sequences MNHNS (CDR1) and SASEGT (CDR2) are obtained from the germline V gene. From cysteine to phenylalanine, the CDR3 is 13 amino acids long. Only the CDR3 DNA is retained, 39 bases long and in frame from the first base.